Presented here are 8 T cell receptor beta chains from one specimen sequenced in a study of vaccination effects on CD4 cells after COVID-19. ViraFEST expansion of antigen-specific CD4+ T cells with viral peptide pools preceded sequencing. After more than 8 days in culture, the CD4+ T cells were isolated. Two doses of BNT162b2 or mRNA-1273 vaccine were administered to participants. The protocol was immunoSEQ multiplex PCR, while the TCRdb copy is restricted to in-frame clones and leaves out a portion. This sample yields approximately 65,000 clones, of which around 74% are seen a single time; 1.5% to 1.9% belongs to the top ten. Antigens for these TCRs are unknown. The specimen was CD4+ T cells from PBMCs cultured with HCoV-229E spike peptides, collected after COVID-19 vaccination. The source is a human donor who received a COVID-19 vaccine.

V is TRBV2 and J is TRBJ2-7; possible D gene TRBD1, 6 bases. The CDR3 runs to 13 residues. CDR1 and CDR2 from the germline V gene are SNHLY and FYNNEI. The V end was cut by 7 bases, the J end by 7 bases, with 17 bases between. CDR3 DNA sequence: TGTGCCAGCACCTTAGGACAGAATGGAGAGCAGTACGTC. This sequence encodes CASTLGQNGEQYV.

The chain uses TRBV5-1 and TRBJ2-5, with 11 bases that match TRBD2. The CDR3 length is 15 residues. Germline loops: CDR1 SGHRS, CDR2 YFSETQ. After removal of 2 bases from V and 1 base from J, the junction contained 1 base not matched to a gene. CDR3 nucleotides: TGCGCCAGCAGCTTTCTAGCGGGGGGCCAAGAGACCCAGTACTTC. It is translated as CASSFLAGGQETQYF.

V and J are TRBV5-1 and TRBJ2-5; possibly TRBD1 or TRBD2 for D (5 bases each). With 0 bases removed from V and 1 base from J, the gap between germline ends came to 22 bases. The CDR3 covers 19 residues. Germline CDR1 SGHRS, CDR2 YFSETQ. The DNA for the CDR3 is TGCGCCAGCAGCTTGGCCCCCACCCCCCCAGGGAGACTCCAAGAGACCCAGTACTTC. Protein product: CASSLAPTPPGRLQETQYF.

The chain has TRBV6-2 or TRBV6-3 and TRBJ1-2; 8 nucleotides agree with TRBD1. CDR1 is MNHEY and CDR2 is SVGEGT in the germline V gene. Trimming removed 8 bases from V and 2 bases from J; junction bases left unmatched: 7. The CDR3 is 14 residues long. CDR3 nucleotide sequence: TGTGCCAGCTGCCGACAGGGGAAGAACTATGGCTACACCTTC. It translates to CASCRQGKNYGYTF.

In its sample, this clone was seen a few times. The J gene is TRBJ2-1, the V gene TRBV19, with TRBD1 identical over 10 bases. CDR1 is LNHDA and CDR2 is SQIVND in the germline V gene (reference sequence). The V segment lost 1 base and the J segment 5 bases; nucleotides outside the gene matches: 5. The CDR3 runs to 16 residues. CDR3 bases: TGTGCCAGTAGTATAGTGGGGACAGGGGCCCACAATGAGCAGTTCTTC. Translated, it gives CASSIVGTGAHNEQFF. Filled out from reference TRBV19 and TRBJ2-1, the complete variable domain reads DGGITQSPKYLFRKEGQNVTLSCEQNLNHDAMYWYRQDPGQGLRLIYYSQIVNDFQKGDIAEGYSVSREKKESFPLTVTSAQKNPTAFYLCASSIVGTGAHNEQFFGPGTRLTVL.

A few counts support this clone. V is TRBV15 and J is TRBJ2-7; 7 nucleotides match TRBD2. The V segment lost 5 bases and the J segment 3 bases; nucleotides outside the gene matches: 10. CDR1 LNHNV and CDR2 YYDKDF come from the germline V gene (reference sequence). This CDR3 has 15 residues. The CDR3 loop is CATSSGSGVHYEQYV. The CDR3 DNA reads TGTGCCACCAGCTCCGGGAGCGGGGTTCACTACGAGCAGTACGTC.

This clone was found many times. This chain connects TRBV30 to TRBJ2-3; D uncertain. CDR1 is GTSNPN, CDR2 SVGIG, per germline (reference sequence). The CDR3 loop spans 13 amino acids. Trimming shortened V by 4 bases and J by 5 bases, and 13 bases separated the two germline ends. The CDR3 DNA sequence: TGTGCCTGGACCCCAGGCCGGTTAGATACGCAGTATTTT. Its protein is CAWTPGRLDTQYF.

This chain joins TRBV7-2 and TRBJ2-1, with unresolved D. CDR1 and CDR2 from the germline V gene are SGHTA and FQGNSA. Trimming left V 6 bases short and J 10 bases short, with 10 bases between. This CDR3 spans 11 amino acids. The CDR3 sequence is CASSIKREQFF. DNA for the CDR3: TGTGCCAGCAGTATCAAAAGAGAGCAGTTCTTC.